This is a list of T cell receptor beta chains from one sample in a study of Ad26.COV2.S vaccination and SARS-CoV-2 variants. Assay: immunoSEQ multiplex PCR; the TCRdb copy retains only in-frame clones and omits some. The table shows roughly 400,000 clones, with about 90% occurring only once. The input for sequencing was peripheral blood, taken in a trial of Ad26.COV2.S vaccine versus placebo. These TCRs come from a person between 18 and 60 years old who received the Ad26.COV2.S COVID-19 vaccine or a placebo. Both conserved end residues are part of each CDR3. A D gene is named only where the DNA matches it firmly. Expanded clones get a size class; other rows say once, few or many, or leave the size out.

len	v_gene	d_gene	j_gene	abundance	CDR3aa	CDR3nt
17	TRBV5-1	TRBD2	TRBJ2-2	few	CASSAGALAGSTGELFF	TGCGCCAGCAGCGCTGGGGCTCTAGCGGGGAGCACCGGGGAGCTGTTTTTT
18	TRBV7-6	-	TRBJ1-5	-	CASSLGSSGVGSNQPQHF	TGTGCCAGCAGCTTAGGTTCGTCAGGGGTAGGTAGCAATCAGCCCCAGCATTTT
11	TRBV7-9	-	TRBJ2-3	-	CASSLVDTQYF	TGTGCCAGCAGCTTAGTTGATACGCAGTATTTT
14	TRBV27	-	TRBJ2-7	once	CASSQSPGVGGQYF	TGTGCCAGCAGTCAAAGTCCAGGGGTTGGTGGGCAGTACTTC
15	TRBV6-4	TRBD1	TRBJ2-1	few	CASSATGGSYNEQFF	TGTGCCAGCAGTGCAACAGGGGGGTCCTACAATGAGCAGTTCTTC
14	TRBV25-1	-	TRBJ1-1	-	CASRAWATLTEAFF	TGTGCCAGCAGGGCCTGGGCCACCCTCACTGAAGCTTTCTTT
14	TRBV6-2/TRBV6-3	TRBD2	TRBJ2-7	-	CASSYVGLASEQYF	TGTGCCAGCAGTTACGTAGGACTAGCGTCAGAGCAGTACTTC
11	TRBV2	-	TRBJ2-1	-	CASSVPYEQFF	TGTGCCAGCAGTGTCCCGTATGAGCAGTTCTTC
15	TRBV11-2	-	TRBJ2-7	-	CASSLVPFGREEQYF	TGTGCCAGCAGCTTAGTCCCCTTTGGACGGGAAGAGCAGTACTTC
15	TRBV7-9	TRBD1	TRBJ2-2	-	CASHAGGANTGELFF	TGTGCCAGCCACGCAGGGGGCGCGAACACCGGGGAGCTGTTTTTT
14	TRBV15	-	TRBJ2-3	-	CATSSGLSTDTQYF	TGTGCCACCAGCAGTGGGCTGAGCACAGATACGCAGTATTTT
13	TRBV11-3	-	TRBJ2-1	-	CASSAIRNNEQFF	TGTGCCAGCAGCGCCATTCGAAACAATGAGCAGTTCTTC
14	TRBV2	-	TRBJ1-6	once	CASSVRVDNSPLHF	TGTGCCAGCAGTGTCAGGGTGGATAATTCACCCCTCCACTTT
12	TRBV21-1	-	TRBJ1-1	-	CASSGQDVEAFF	TGTGCCAGCAGCGGACAAGATGTTGAAGCTTTCTTT
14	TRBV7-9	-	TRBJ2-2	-	CASKGLTNTGELFF	TGTGCCAGCAAGGGGCTCACGAACACCGGGGAGCTGTTTTTT
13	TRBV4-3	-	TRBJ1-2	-	CASSQSRQPGYTF	TGCGCCAGCAGCCAATCCCGGCAACCTGGCTACACCTTC
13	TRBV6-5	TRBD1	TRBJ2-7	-	CASSFRTGYEQYF	TGTGCCAGCAGTTTCAGGACAGGGTACGAGCAGTACTTC
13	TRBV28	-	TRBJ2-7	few	CASSLGGLYEQYF	TGTGCCAGCAGTTTAGGGGGCTTATACGAGCAGTACTTC
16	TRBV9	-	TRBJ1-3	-	CASSPEDRSSGNTIYF	TGTGCCAGCAGCCCAGAAGACAGGAGCTCTGGAAACACCATATATTTT
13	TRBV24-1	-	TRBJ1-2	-	CATIKDRRNGYTF	TGTGCCACCATTAAAGACAGGAGGAATGGCTACACCTTC
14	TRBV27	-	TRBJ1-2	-	CASSTGLANYGYTF	TGTGCCAGCAGCACAGGGTTAGCTAACTATGGCTACACCTTC
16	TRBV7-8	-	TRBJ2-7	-	CASSTIDSQAPYEQYF	TGTGCCAGCAGCACTATCGACAGCCAAGCACCCTACGAGCAGTACTTC
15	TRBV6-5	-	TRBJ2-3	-	CASSYGSSGTDTQYF	TGTGCCAGCAGTTACGGTTCTAGCGGCACAGATACGCAGTATTTT
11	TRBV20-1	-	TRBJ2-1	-	CSALGYNEQFF	TGCAGTGCCTTAGGTTACAATGAGCAGTTCTTC
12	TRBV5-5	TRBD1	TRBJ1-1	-	CASSYLDREAFF	TGTGCCAGCAGCTACTTGGACAGGGAAGCTTTCTTT
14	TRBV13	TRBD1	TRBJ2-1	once	CASSLAGGYNEQFF	TGTGCCAGCAGCTTGGCAGGGGGATACAATGAGCAGTTCTTC
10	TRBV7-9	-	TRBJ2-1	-	CAFSSGEQFF	TGTGCCTTCTCCAGTGGCGAGCAGTTCTTC
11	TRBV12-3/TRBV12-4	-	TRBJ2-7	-	CASSLVHEQYF	TGTGCCAGCAGTTTGGTCCACGAGCAGTACTTC
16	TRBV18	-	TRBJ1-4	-	CASSSDVGGSNEKLFF	TGTGCCAGCTCTTCGGACGTTGGGGGTTCTAATGAAAAACTGTTTTTT
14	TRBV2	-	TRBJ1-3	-	CASSYRSSGNTIYF	TGTGCCAGCAGCTATAGGTCGTCTGGAAACACCATATATTTT
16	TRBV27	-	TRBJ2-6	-	CASALTGSSGANVLTF	TGTGCCAGCGCCCTGACAGGAAGCTCTGGGGCCAACGTCCTGACTTTC
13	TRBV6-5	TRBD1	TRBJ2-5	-	CASSHRGQETQYF	TGTGCCAGCAGTCACAGGGGGCAGGAGACCCAGTACTTC
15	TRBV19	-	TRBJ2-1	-	CASSRRSAGGNEQFF	TGTGCCAGTAGTAGAAGGTCGGCCGGTGGCAATGAGCAGTTCTTC